One sample yielded the 5 T cell receptor beta chains listed below, sequenced in a study of naive and memory T cell subsets. Both TRBC1 and TRBC2 were covered by a beta constant-region primer of two equimolar oligonucleotides. TCRdb fed the UMI-ligation and nested PCR reads into MiXCR, producing one record per CDR3 protein. This table has roughly 27,000 distinct CDR3 sequences, around a tenth appearing once. The material sequenced was effector memory CD4+ T cells from blood. Subset here: effector memory, CD45RA- CD27-. Receptor source: a human donor in good health.

On this clonotype itself: This may arise from a read error, as a much more abundant clone is one base away. J is TRBJ1-2 and V is TRBV28; 9 nucleotides line up with TRBD1. Germline lookup yields CDR1 MDHEN and CDR2 SYDVKM. J lost 7 bases, V lost 5 bases, and 11 bases had no gene match. This CDR3 comprises 15 residues. The CDR3 DNA reads TGTGCCAGCAGTGGACCGGAACAGGGGGCGGTTGGCTACACCTTC. As protein: CASSGPEQGAVGYTF.

This clonotype counts as medium-sized. The V call is TRBV2, the J call TRBJ1-1, with D maybe TRBD1 (6 bases). Trimming took 9 bases from V and 0 from J, leaving 11 bases between them. Germline loops: CDR1 SNHLY, CDR2 FYNNEI. CDR3 size: 13 residues. Written as DNA, the CDR3 is TGTGCCAGGACGGGGGCAGTGAACACTGAAGCTTTCTTT. Its protein product is CARTGAVNTEAFF.

The V gene is TRBV6-1, the J gene TRBJ2-3; TRBD1 is a possible D gene (5 bases). Germline-derived CDR1 and CDR2 are MNHNS and SASEGT. CDR3 size: 15 residues. V was trimmed by 0 bases and J by 0 bases, leaving 7 bases between them. This CDR3 is CASSEAPGSTDTQYF. Here the CDR3 DNA reads TGTGCCAGCAGTGAAGCGCCAGGGAGCACAGATACGCAGTATTTT.

The rearrangement joins TRBV5-5 to TRBJ1-1; TRBD1 is a possible D gene (5 bases). This CDR3 region has 15 residues. V was cut by 1 base and J by 1 base, with 11 bases left in between. Germline-derived CDR1 and CDR2 are SGHKS and YYEKEE (reference sequence). CDR3 DNA: TGTGCCAGCAGCTTGTTGGGGCCCGGGAACACTGAAGCTTTCTTT. Encoded protein: CASSLLGPGNTEAFF.

The genes are TRBV20-1 and TRBJ2-6, with D possibly TRBD2 on 6 matching bases. Per germline, CDR1 DFQATT and CDR2 SNEGSKA (reference sequence). This CDR3 contains 14 residues. The V and J ends lost 5 bases and 3 bases respectively, with 11 bases between them. CDR3 DNA: TGCAGTGCTCGGGGGTTGTATGGGGCCAACGTCCTGACTTTC. This encodes CSARGLYGANVLTF.